A selection of T cell receptor beta chains follows, all from one sample in a study of molecular identifiers for immune sequencing clone quantification. TCRdb re-derived calls from the PCR reads in MiXCR, one entry per CDR3 protein. Of hundreds of thousands of distinct CDR3 sequences in the sample, about 25% were seen once. The sample taken for sequencing was naive CD8+ T cells from blood, with Jurkat cell RNA spiked in. All receptors derive from a human donor in good health. Some libraries in this study had Jurkat cell RNA spiked in. Both conserved end residues are part of each CDR3. A D gene is named only where the DNA matches it firmly. Only part of the rows carry a size: once, few, many, or a class if the clone is expanded.

v_gene	j_gene	d_gene	abundance	CDR3nt	CDR3aa
TRBV5-3	TRBJ1-2	-	few	TGTGCCAGAAGCTTTGGAGCGGCGGGTTATGGCTACACCTTC	CARSFGAAGYGYTF
TRBV7-9	TRBJ2-7	-	-	TGTGCCGGCAGCGCCAGCTACGAGCAGTACTTC	CAGSASYEQYF
TRBV19	TRBJ2-1	-	few	TGTGCCAGTAGTATTGGGGCAGGGCTTTACAATGAGCAGTTCTTC	CASSIGAGLYNEQFF
TRBV28	TRBJ2-5	TRBD1	many	TGTGCCAGCAGTTGGGACAGGGGTAAAGAGACCCAGTACTTC	CASSWDRGKETQYF
TRBV10-3	TRBJ2-7	TRBD1	many	TGTGCCATCAGTGGCCGGGACAGGGGCGATAGGGAGCAGTACTTC	CAISGRDRGDREQYF
TRBV29-1	TRBJ2-1	-	-	TGCAGCGTTGATGGGATAAGGGGTGGTAGCTCCTACAATGAGCAGTTCTTC	CSVDGIRGGSSYNEQFF
TRBV7-6	TRBJ1-5	TRBD1	-	TGTGTCAGCAGCTTAACCCCGACAGGGAACCAGCCCCAGCATTTT	CVSSLTPTGNQPQHF
TRBV20-1	TRBJ2-7	-	-	TGCAGTGCTAGAGACACAGCTAGCTCCTACGAGCAGTACTTC	CSARDTASSYEQYF
TRBV30	TRBJ2-2	-	-	TGTGCCTGGAATGTAGACATCGGGGAGCTGGTTTTT	CAWNVDIGELVF
TRBV19	TRBJ2-7	TRBD2	many	TGTGCCAGTAGTATCGGCACTAGCGGTTACGAGCAGTACTTC	CASSIGTSGYEQYF
TRBV19	TRBJ2-7	-	-	TGTGCCAGTAGTATAGGGATAAGGAACGAGCAGTACTTC	CASSIGIRNEQYF
TRBV7-6	TRBJ2-2	-	once	TGTGCCAGCAGCCACCCCGACACCAACACCGGGGAGCTGATTTTT	CASSHPDTNTGELIF
TRBV19	TRBJ1-5	-	-	TGTGCCAGTAGGAAGGGCCCCTTTGTGCATCAGCCCCAGCATTTT	CASRKGPFVHQPQHF
TRBV27	TRBJ1-4	-	-	TGTGCCGGCTCCTATTTAGACAATGAAAAACTGTTTTTT	CAGSYLDNEKLFF
TRBV9	TRBJ2-5	TRBD1	once	TGTGCCAGCAGCTTAGGGACAGCCCTTTTCCAAGAGCCCCAGTACTTC	CASSLGTALFQEPQYF
TRBV20-1	TRBJ2-7	TRBD2	-	TGCAGTGCTGAAAGACTAGCGGGAGTAATAAACGAGCAGTACTTC	CSAERLAGVINEQYF
TRBV11-2	TRBJ2-1	TRBD2	many	TGTGCCAGCAGCTTAGTTCGCGGGAGGGCCATCGACGATGAGCAGTTCTTC	CASSLVRGRAIDDEQFF
TRBV30	TRBJ2-7	-	few	TGTGCCTGGAAACCAAAAGGCGTAGACTCCTACGAGCAGTACTTC	CAWKPKGVDSYEQYF
TRBV4-1	TRBJ1-2	-	-	TGCGCCAGCAGCCAAGGACAGGATCGCGACTATGACTACACCTTC	CASSQGQDRDYDYTF
TRBV5-4	TRBJ2-7	-	-	TGTGCCAGCAGATGGGGCGGCAGTTCGGAGCAGTACTTC	CASRWGGSSEQYF
TRBV27	TRBJ2-5	TRBD1	few	TGTGCCAGCAGTCCCCACAGGGGGCGGGTCCAAGAGACCCAGTACTTC	CASSPHRGRVQETQYF
TRBV19	TRBJ2-7	-	few	TGTGCCAGTAGTATAGGGACGGAAACCTACGAGCAGTACTTC	CASSIGTETYEQYF
TRBV7-8	TRBJ2-3	TRBD2	many	TGTGCCAGCAGCTTGGGCCCAGCGGGGGGAGTGAGCACAGATACGCAGTATTTT	CASSLGPAGGVSTDTQYF
TRBV10-2	TRBJ2-1	TRBD2	few	TGCGCCAGCTCCCGGGGGGGTGGAGATGAGCAGTTCTTC	CASSRGGGDEQFF
TRBV15	TRBJ2-3	-	-	TGTGCCACCAGCAGAGATAGGTTCGGGGACCGCACAGATACGCAGTATTTT	CATSRDRFGDRTDTQYF
TRBV6-4	TRBJ2-1	-	few	TGTGCCAGCAGTGACACACCTAACAATGAGCAGTTCTTC	CASSDTPNNEQFF
TRBV20-1	TRBJ2-3	TRBD2	many	TGCAGTGCTAGACCATTAGCGGGGACCCCAGATACGCAGTATTTT	CSARPLAGTPDTQYF
TRBV28	TRBJ1-3	-	few	TGTGCCAGCAGTTTATTACCGGCCTCTGGAAACACCATATATTTT	CASSLLPASGNTIYF
TRBV4-3	TRBJ2-7	TRBD1	many	TGCGCCAGCAGCCAAGCACCGGGACAGGGAGGCGAGCAGTACTTC	CASSQAPGQGGEQYF
TRBV4-3	TRBJ1-6	-	many	TGCGCCAGCAGCCAAGGCGGGGGACAACCCAATAATTCACCCCTCCACTTT	CASSQGGGQPNNSPLHF
TRBV30	TRBJ2-1	-	-	TGTGCCTGGAGTATACAAATCGACAATGAGCAGTTCTTC	CAWSIQIDNEQFF
TRBV28	TRBJ2-7	-	many	TGTGCCAGCAGTCGCCCCGACAGTTACTACGAGCAGTACTTC	CASSRPDSYYEQYF
TRBV27	TRBJ2-7	-	few	TGTGCCAGCAGTTTCCGGGGGACGGACCCCTACGAGCAGTACTTC	CASSFRGTDPYEQYF
TRBV6-2/TRBV6-3	TRBJ2-1	-	few	TGTGCCAGCGATTCGGACAATGAGCAGTTCTTT	CASDSDNEQFF
TRBV29-1	TRBJ2-7	TRBD1	-	TGCAGCGTTGGGGAGGGACAGGGAGCCTACGAGCAGTACTTC	CSVGEGQGAYEQYF
TRBV5-4	TRBJ2-1	TRBD1	few	TGTGCCAGCAGCTTAAGGGGGCCGGGCAATGGTGAGCAGTTCTTC	CASSLRGPGNGEQFF
TRBV4-2	TRBJ1-2	-	-	TGTGCCAGCAGCCAAGAGGGCAGCTATGGCTACACCTTC	CASSQEGSYGYTF
TRBV7-2	TRBJ1-1	-	many	TGTGCCAGCAGCTTGGGTCTGGGCACTGAAGCTTTCTTT	CASSLGLGTEAFF
TRBV24-1	TRBJ2-1	-	few	TGTGCCACCAGTGACTCGGGGCAGGGCACACACAATGAGCAGTTCTTC	CATSDSGQGTHNEQFF
TRBV27	TRBJ2-1	-	-	TGTGCCGGCAGTTGGCAGGGCACGGGGAGTGAGCAGTTCTTC	CAGSWQGTGSEQFF
TRBV30	TRBJ1-1	TRBD1	many	TGTGCCTGGAAAGGGGGCCTGAACACTGAAGCTTTCTTT	CAWKGGLNTEAFF
TRBV19	TRBJ2-2	-	-	TGTGCCAGTACCCCGGTGACCCGGGACGTCGGGACCGGGGAGCTGTTTTTT	CASTPVTRDVGTGELFF
TRBV10-3	TRBJ2-7	-	-	TGTGCCATCAGTGAGACAGGGCTGAACTACGAGCAGTACTTC	CAISETGLNYEQYF
TRBV4-2	TRBJ2-3	-	many	TGTGCCAGCAGACCCTCGGCCGACCATACGCAGTATTTT	CASRPSADHTQYF
TRBV19	TRBJ2-7	-	many	TGTGCCAGTAGTATCCGGGCCCGGCAGCCCTACGAGCAGTACTTC	CASSIRARQPYEQYF
TRBV12-3/TRBV12-4	TRBJ2-5	TRBD1	many	TGTGCCAGCAGTCTCGGGACAGGGACCGCAGGGGAGACCCAGTACTTC	CASSLGTGTAGETQYF
TRBV30	TRBJ2-4	TRBD1	few	TGTGCCTACCGGGACAGCTTTCTAGCCAAAAACATTCAGTACTTC	CAYRDSFLAKNIQYF
TRBV7-2	TRBJ2-1	-	-	TGTGCCAGCAGCTTTCTCACTGGGACAGAGCAGTTCTTC	CASSFLTGTEQFF
TRBV5-1	TRBJ2-3	-	-	TGCGCCAGCAGCTCGGAGACGGGGGTTACAGATACGCAGTATTTT	CASSSETGVTDTQYF
TRBV27	TRBJ2-7	TRBD2	few	TGTGCCAGCAGGGATAGCGGGGGTTTCGAGCAGTACTTC	CASRDSGGFEQYF
TRBV5-1	TRBJ2-7	-	many	TGCGCCAGCAGCTTAGATCACTACTCCTACGAGCAGTACTTC	CASSLDHYSYEQYF
TRBV6-5	TRBJ1-5	-	many	TGTGCCAGCAGCAACCTGGGCGTCGCGCAACAGCCCCAGCATTTT	CASSNLGVAQQPQHF
TRBV20-1	TRBJ1-1	-	many	TGCAGTGCTAGTGCAGGGAGGTATACTGAAGCTTTCTTT	CSASAGRYTEAFF
TRBV29-1	TRBJ2-1	-	-	TGCAGCGTTGAGATTCTGAGGGAGCAGTTCTTC	CSVEILREQFF
TRBV7-9	TRBJ2-3	TRBD2	few	TGTGCCAGCAGCAAACGACTAGCGGCAGTCACAGATACGCAGTATTTT	CASSKRLAAVTDTQYF
TRBV5-3	TRBJ1-5	-	once	TGTGCCAGGAGCTTGGGCCATCAGCCCCAGCATTTT	CARSLGHQPQHF
TRBV7-6	TRBJ2-7	-	few	TGTGCCAGCAGCTTAGCCCTAAACTACGAGCAGTACTTC	CASSLALNYEQYF
TRBV6-5	TRBJ2-3	TRBD1	-	TGTGCCAGCAGTTACGGGACAGGTGGCACAGATACGCAGTATTTT	CASSYGTGGTDTQYF
TRBV4-3	TRBJ2-2	-	few	TGCGCCAGCAGCCCCACCAGGGATCGCGGGGAGCTGTTTTTT	CASSPTRDRGELFF
TRBV12-3/TRBV12-4	TRBJ1-1	TRBD1	-	TGTGCCAGCAGTAGTTCGGGACAGGGGAACACTGAAGCTTTCTTT	CASSSSGQGNTEAFF